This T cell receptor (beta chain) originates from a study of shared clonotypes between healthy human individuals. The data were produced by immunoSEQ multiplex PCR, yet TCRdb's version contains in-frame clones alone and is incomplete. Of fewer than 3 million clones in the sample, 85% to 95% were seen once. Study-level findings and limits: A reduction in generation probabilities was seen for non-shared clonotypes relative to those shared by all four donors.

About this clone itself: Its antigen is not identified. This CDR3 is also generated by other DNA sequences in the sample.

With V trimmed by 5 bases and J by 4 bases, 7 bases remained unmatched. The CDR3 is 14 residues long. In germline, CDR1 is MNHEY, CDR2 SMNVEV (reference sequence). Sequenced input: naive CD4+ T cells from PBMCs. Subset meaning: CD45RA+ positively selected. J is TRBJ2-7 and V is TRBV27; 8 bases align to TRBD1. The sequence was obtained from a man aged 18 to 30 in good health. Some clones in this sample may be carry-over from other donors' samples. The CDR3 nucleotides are TGTGCCAGCAGTCCCCGACAGGGGCGGTACGAGCAGTACTTC. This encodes CASSPRQGRYEQYF.